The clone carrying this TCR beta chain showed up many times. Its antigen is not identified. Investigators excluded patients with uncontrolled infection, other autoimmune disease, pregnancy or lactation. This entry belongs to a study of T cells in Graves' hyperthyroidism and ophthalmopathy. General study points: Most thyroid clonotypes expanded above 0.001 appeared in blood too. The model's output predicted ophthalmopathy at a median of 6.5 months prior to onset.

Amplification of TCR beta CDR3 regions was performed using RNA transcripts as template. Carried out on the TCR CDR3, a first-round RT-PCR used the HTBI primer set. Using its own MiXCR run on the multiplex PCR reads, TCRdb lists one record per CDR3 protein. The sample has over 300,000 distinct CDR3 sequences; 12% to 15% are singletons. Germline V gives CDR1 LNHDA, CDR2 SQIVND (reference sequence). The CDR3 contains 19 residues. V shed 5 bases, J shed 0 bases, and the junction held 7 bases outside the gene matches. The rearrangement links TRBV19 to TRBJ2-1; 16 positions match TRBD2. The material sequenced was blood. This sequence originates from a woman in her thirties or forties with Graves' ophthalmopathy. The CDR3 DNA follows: TGTGCCAGTAGTCCAGAGGGACTAGCGGGAGGGAGCTCCTACAATGAGCAGTTCTTC. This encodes CASSPEGLAGGSSYNEQFF.